This entry concerns a single TCR beta chain. The data were obtained in a study of T cell clones after liver transplantation. Germline V gives CDR1 SGHNT, CDR2 YENEEA. J lost 1 base, V lost 10 bases, and 7 bases had no gene match. CDR3 length: 15 residues. The method was immunoSEQ multiplex PCR; TCRdb's version includes in-frame clones alone and lacks a portion of them. The sample shows 55,000 to 70,000 clones, about 92% of them seen only once. Sample: CD4+ T cells from blood, taken less than 26 months after liver transplant. This clonotype was sampled from a human patient who received a liver transplant. A subset of T cells may come from the graft donor. V gene TRBV11-3 combines with J gene TRBJ2-1; 10 nucleotides line up with TRBD1. The CDR3 nucleotides are TGTGCCACGTCTAAGGGACAGGGGTCCTACAATGAGCAGTTCTTC. Translated: CATSKGQGSYNEQFF.